This section outlines one T cell receptor beta chain sequence together with its context. This sample is part of a study of T cells after yellow fever vaccination. Germline values: CDR1 DFQATT, CDR2 SNEGSKA (reference sequence). The trim removed 0 bases at V and 6 bases at J, leaving 4 bases unmatched. This CDR3 contains 16 residues. 5'RACE template switching generated TCR cDNA, adding a universal primer site and UMIs. TCRdb re-analysed the 5' RACE reads in MiXCR, keeping a single row per CDR3 protein. There are under 150,000 distinct CDR3 sequences in the sample; 7% to 9% occur only once, and less than 0.85% lies in the top ten.

The sequence came from a man aged 30-40 years who received the YFV17D yellow fever vaccine. The sequencing used CD4+ T cells sorted from PBMCs, collected 5 days after the yellow fever booster vaccination. This chain connects TRBV20-1 to TRBJ2-1, with TRBD2 matching 14 bases. The CDR3, as DNA: TGCAGTGCTAGAGAACCGGGACTAGCGGGAGCCAATGAGCAGTTCTTC. This gives the protein CSAREPGLAGANEQFF.